This T cell receptor (beta chain) was identified in a study of PD-1 blockade in classical Hodgkin lymphoma. Study as a whole: Patients got intravenous nivolumab 3 mg/kg every 2 weeks.

Time point described: cycle 4 day 1 (C4D1), after less than seven weeks of nivolumab. Following autologous stem cell transplantation, relapse occurred in every patient, and exposure to brentuximab vedotin varied. This table comes from immunoSEQ multiplex PCR, and its TCRdb copy is limited to in-frame clones, with some not included. This sample has 96,000 or so clones, with 85% to 95% found just once. V shed 0 bases and J 7 bases; nucleotides not matched to a gene: 4. Germline CDR1 SGDLS, CDR2 YYNGEE. This CDR3 is built from 15 residues. Broader study findings: A significant rise in TCR diversity was seen by C4D1 for CD4+ cells but not for CD8+ cells.

This clone was detected once. The antigen is undetermined. This specimen was peripheral blood mononuclear cells (PBMCs), taken before the fourth cycle of nivolumab. The chain carries TRBV9 and TRBJ2-1, with 10 bases lining up with TRBD2. This clonotype was obtained from a human donor with classical Hodgkin lymphoma. Here the CDR3 DNA reads TGTGCCAGCAGCGTAGCTGGGACTAGCGTTAATGAGCAGTTCTTC. Translating gives CASSVAGTSVNEQFF.